These 21 T cell receptor beta chains share one sample of origin, sequenced in a study of CXCR3-negative and CXCR3-positive naive CD8 T cells. Each TRB cDNA library was prepared by 5' RACE (with UMI labels). TCRdb reprocessed the 5' RACE reads and keeps a single row for each CDR3 protein, giving no DNA. This sample's table has about 6,000 distinct CDR3 sequences. Study-wide points: The study found more hydrophobic TRB CDR3s in CXCR3-positive naive cells than in CXCR3-negative naive cells.

Their cognate antigens are unknown. The specimen was naive CXCR3+ CD8+ T cells from blood. Noted subset: CD45RO-CCR7+CD27+CD95- naive CD8+ T cells expressing CXCR3 (TNR3+). These receptors all stem from a human donor in good health. Some clones in this sample may be carry-over from other donors' samples.

V gene TRBV29-1 combines with J gene TRBJ2-1. Germline values: CDR1 SQVTM, CDR2 ANQGSEA. This CDR3 comprises 12 residues. The CDR3 sequence is CSVDFLGDEQFF.

Its frequency marks this clonotype as medium-sized. The chain recombines TRBV27 with TRBJ2-4; lacking DNA, the TRBD1 call made by TCRdb goes unchecked. The germline CDR1 and CDR2 sequences are MNHEY and SMNVEV (reference sequence). The CDR3 covers 16 residues. The chain's CDR3 is CASSSQGSDAKNIQYF.

V is TRBV29-1 and J is TRBJ2-7; TCRdb picks TRBD1, but there is no DNA to check that call. Germline lookup yields CDR1 SQVTM and CDR2 ANQGSEA. The CDR3 extends over 14 amino acids. CDR3 sequence: CSVDVPDNSYEQYF.

The V and J genes are TRBV7-3 and TRBJ2-1; the D call of TRBD1 rests on TCRdb alone, since no DNA is present to check it. The length of the CDR3 is 17 residues. The germline V gene encodes CDR1 SGHTA and CDR2 FQGTGA. CDR3: CASSLLAAPGPTNEQFF.

CDR3 amino acids: CAWSVQGNSPLHF. The gene calls are TRBV30 and TRBJ1-6. The CDR3 consists of 13 residues. Germline V gene lookup returns CDR1 GTSNPN and CDR2 SVGIG (reference sequence). Full variable domain (missing parts from reference TRBV30 and TRBJ1-6): SQTIHQWPATLVQPVGSPLSLECTVEGTSNPNLYWYRQAAGRGLQLLFYSVGIGQISSEVPQNLSASRPQDRQFILSSKKLLLSDSGFYLCAWSVQGNSPLHFGNGTRLTVT.

This clonotype is deemed medium-sized by its frequency. The V gene is TRBV29-1, the J gene TRBJ2-7; TCRdb gives TRBD2 as the D gene, but with no DNA this cannot be confirmed. This CDR3 spans 12 amino acids. From germline, CDR1 is SQVTM and CDR2 ANQGSEA. CDR3 sequence: CSVLAGSYEQYF.

J is TRBJ1-1 and V is TRBV29-1; TCRdb selects TRBD1, and the lack of DNA leaves this call unchecked. This CDR3 is built from 12 residues. In germline, CDR1 is SQVTM, CDR2 ANQGSEA. The CDR3 reads CSVQGGKAEAFF.

The chain carries TRBV20-1 and TRBJ2-7; TCRdb outputs TRBD2, but without DNA this stays unchecked. The CDR3 has 16 amino acids. The germline CDR1 and CDR2 sequences are DFQATT and SNEGSKA (reference sequence). CDR3 amino acids: CSARPRTSGRVYEQYF.

Considering frequency, this clonotype is medium-sized. V is TRBV9 and J is TRBJ1-6; no DNA is available, so the TRBD1 call from TCRdb remains unchecked. This CDR3 is built from 17 residues. In germline, CDR1 is SGDLS, CDR2 YYNGEE. The CDR3 loop is CASSENRFPSYNSPLHF.

This clonotype registers medium-sized by frequency. The V and J genes are TRBV15 and TRBJ2-3. Per the germline V gene, CDR1 is LNHNV and CDR2 is YYDKDF (reference sequence). CDR3 length equals 12 residues. CDR3 in amino acids: CATSGVADTQYF.

This clonotype is labeled medium-sized based on frequency. The chain combines TRBV20-1 with TRBJ1-1. The CDR3 is 13 residues long. CDR1 is DFQATT and CDR2 is SNEGSKA in the germline V gene (reference sequence). This CDR3 reads CSATSWTDPEAFF.

This chain links TRBV5-1 with TRBJ2-3; lacking DNA, the TRBD2 call made by TCRdb goes unchecked. Germline values: CDR1 SGHRS, CDR2 YFSETQ. CDR3 length: 15 residues. The CDR3: CASSFLSGSTDTQYF.

This chain links TRBV29-1 with TRBJ2-1. Germline loops: CDR1 SQVTM, CDR2 ANQGSEA. The CDR3 sequence is 13 residues long. CDR3 sequence: CSVVTTTYNEQFF.

The chain is built from TRBV10-3 and TRBJ2-5; the TCRdb D gene call, TRBD2, has no DNA to confirm it. The CDR3 sequence is 15 residues long. Germline V CDR1 and CDR2: ENHRY, SYGVKD. CDR3 amino acids: CAISESAGGGETQYF.

This clonotype is medium-sized (0.01 to 0.1%) by frequency. The rearrangement joins TRBV20-1 to TRBJ2-7. The CDR3 length is 13 residues. Germline CDR1 is DFQATT and CDR2 is SNEGSKA (reference sequence). The CDR3 reads CSATHRGSYEQYF.

V is TRBV20-1 and J is TRBJ2-3; the TCRdb D gene call, TRBD2, has no DNA to confirm it. Germline V gives CDR1 DFQATT, CDR2 SNEGSKA (reference sequence). CDR3 size: 16 residues. The CDR3 spells CSASSTSGPSTDTQYF.

CDR3 amino acids: CASSLGTSETQYF. The chain combines TRBV7-3 with TRBJ2-5. The germline V gene has CDR1 SGHTA and CDR2 FQGTGA. This CDR3 contains 13 residues.

This clonotype is identified as medium-sized from frequency. The genes are TRBV27 and TRBJ2-7. Per the germline V gene, CDR1 is MNHEY and CDR2 is SMNVEV (reference sequence). The CDR3 is 13 amino acids. CDR3 sequence: CASSLHNTYEQYF.

The chain uses TRBV29-1 and TRBJ1-1; TCRdb selects TRBD1, and the lack of DNA leaves this call unchecked. The CDR3 is 12 amino acids. Per the germline V gene, CDR1 is SQVTM and CDR2 is ANQGSEA. The CDR3 sequence: CSGGQGDTEAFF.

The CDR3 protein is CASSPRDNGNTIYF. The rearrangement uses TRBV13 and TRBJ1-3; TCRdb gives TRBD1 as the D gene, but with no DNA this cannot be confirmed. CDR1 and CDR2 (germline): PRHDT, FYEKMQ (reference sequence). This CDR3 has 14 residues.

This chain uses TRBV4-3 with TRBJ1-2; TCRdb names TRBD1, which stays unverified in the absence of DNA. There are 14 residues in the CDR3. Germline V gene lookup returns CDR1 LGHNA and CDR2 YSLEER. This CDR3 is CASSQETGGYGYTF.